This passage covers 18 T cell receptor beta chains from one sample sequenced in a study of cytomegalovirus exposure and HLA in healthy donors. Vbeta (60) and Jbeta (13) primers were used in the PCR. Libraries were prepared by immunoSEQ multiplex PCR; TCRdb keeps only in-frame clonotypes and omits some of them. This table holds roughly 120,000 clones, around three quarters found once. The sequencing sample was made of PBMCs. The receptors originated from a woman in her 40s in good health and CMV-seropositive.

V usage is TRBV5-1 and J usage is TRBJ2-3; 12 bases map to TRBD2. This CDR3 contains 18 residues. Germline V gives CDR1 SGHRS, CDR2 YFSETQ. With 4 bases clipped from V and 2 bases from J, the junction kept 11 bases outside the gene matches. CDR3 sequence reads: CASSPAILAGGFTDTQYF. The CDR3 DNA sequence: TGCGCCAGCAGCCCGGCGATCCTAGCGGGAGGGTTCACAGATACGCAGTATTTT.

This chain joins TRBV2 and TRBJ1-1, with D unresolved. V was shortened by 8 bases and J by 1 base, with 14 bases between the two germline ends. CDR1 SNHLY and CDR2 FYNNEI come from the germline V gene. The CDR3 totals 14 residues. CDR3 DNA sequence: TGTGCCAGCTGGGTCGGGAATCGGAACACTGAAGCTTTCTTT. Protein product: CASWVGNRNTEAFF.

The rearrangement links TRBV6-1 to TRBJ1-2; 9 bases match TRBD1. With V trimmed by 5 bases and J by 6 bases, 4 bases remained unmatched. This CDR3 has 13 amino acids. Germline V gene sequence: CDR1 MNHNS, CDR2 SASEGT. Written as DNA, the CDR3 is TGTGCCAGCAGTTCCACAGGGGGCAATGGCTACACCTTC. Amino acid sequence: CASSSTGGNGYTF.

The sample holds a few counts of this clone. The chain combines TRBV6-1 with TRBJ2-1, with TRBD1 identical over 8 bases. V dropped 8 bases and J dropped 5; count of bases not matched to a gene: 5. Germline CDR1 is MNHNS and CDR2 is SASEGT. The length of the CDR3 is 13 residues. Written as DNA, the CDR3 is TGTGCCAGCGCCAGGGGGCTCAACAATGAGCAGTTCTTC. The encoded protein is CASARGLNNEQFF.

This clone was seen a few times. The rearrangement uses TRBV11-2 and TRBJ2-2, with D unclear. This CDR3 region has 16 residues. V shed 5 bases and J shed 3 bases, with 16 bases lying between them. Germline V CDR1 and CDR2: SGHAT, FQNNGV. CDR3 nucleotide sequence: TGTGCCAGCAGCCCCCGGCTGACCGGAGACACCGGGGAGCTGTTTTTT. Translating it yields CASSPRLTGDTGELFF.

This clone has just a few counts. The rearrangement links TRBV5-1 to TRBJ2-7, with 11 nucleotides matching TRBD1. V gave up 5 bases and J gave up 2 bases; unmatched junction bases: 9. The germline V gene has CDR1 SGHRS and CDR2 YFSETQ. The CDR3 is made up of 16 amino acids. The chain's CDR3 is CASRPGTGGMTYEQYF. The CDR3 nucleotides are TGCGCCAGCAGGCCCGGGACAGGGGGAATGACCTACGAGCAGTACTTC.

The V and J genes are TRBV12-5 and TRBJ2-4; D possibly corresponds to TRBD2 (5 bases). The CDR3 has 12 amino acids. Germline V gene data show CDR1 as LGHNT and CDR2 as FRNRAP. The ends were cut back, 5 bases at V and 13 bases at J, with 15 bases in the middle. The CDR3 region has the DNA TGTGCTAGTGGTCCCCCGTCCGGAGGCCAGTACTTC. Protein sequence: CASGPPSGGQYF.

As DNA, the CDR3 is TGTGCCAGCATCCCTCCCAGGGGGAGCGGGAGGATAGAGACCCAGTACTTC. Translating gives CASIPPRGSGRIETQYF. The chain couples TRBV28 to TRBJ2-5; the match to TRBD2 covers 9 bases. Germline CDR1 is MDHEN and CDR2 is SYDVKM. V dropped 7 bases and J dropped 4; count of bases not matched to a gene: 16. The CDR3 covers 17 residues.

V usage is TRBV11-2 and J usage is TRBJ2-7; D is perhaps TRBD1 (7 bases). Looked up from germline, CDR1 is SGHAT and CDR2 is FQNNGV. Trimming removed 5 bases from V and 7 bases from J, with 18 bases in between. The CDR3 is 14 residues long. CDR3 coding DNA: TGTGCCAGCAGCCCAGCCGGGGGACAGCAAGAGCAGTACTTC. Translated, it gives CASSPAGGQQEQYF.

This clone was recorded a few times. The rearrangement joins TRBV10-3 to TRBJ2-3; 7 nucleotides agree with TRBD2. Germline lookup yields CDR1 ENHRY and CDR2 SYGVKD. This CDR3 has 15 amino acids. Trimming removed 3 bases from V and 3 bases from J; junction bases left unmatched: 6. CDR3 bases: TGTGCCATCAGTGACAGCGGGACTGGGACAGATACGCAGTATTTT. This sequence encodes CAISDSGTGTDTQYF.

V is TRBV5-1 and J is TRBJ2-2; tentatively, D is TRBD1 (6 bases). The CDR3 is 15 residues long. The V end lost 4 bases, the J end lost 4 bases, and 14 bases lay between the germline ends. Germline V gene lookup returns CDR1 SGHRS and CDR2 YFSETQ. DNA for the CDR3: TGCGCCAGCAGCCTCGGACAGCGGAGCACCGGGGAGCTGTTTTTT. Residues: CASSLGQRSTGELFF.

The J gene is TRBJ2-7, the V gene TRBV7-6, with TRBD2 matching 8 bases. Germline assignment: CDR1 SGHVS and CDR2 FNYEAQ. The CDR3 loop spans 15 amino acids. The junction had 4 bases not matched to a gene; V was cut back by 1 base and J by 2 bases. CDR3 amino acids: CASSLERERTYEQYF. CDR3 DNA: TGTGCCAGCAGCTTAGAGCGGGAGCGAACCTACGAGCAGTACTTC.

V usage is TRBV4-1 and J usage is TRBJ2-1, with 9 bases identical to TRBD2. This CDR3 has 16 amino acids. V was clipped by 6 bases and J by 1 base; unmatched bases: 7. The germline CDR1 and CDR2 sequences are MGHRA and YSYEKL. CDR3 DNA sequence: TGCGCCAGCAGTTCGACTAGCGGAGAATCCTACAATGAGCAGTTCTTC. Translation gives CASSSTSGESYNEQFF.

This clone appeared a few times. The V gene is TRBV16, the J gene TRBJ1-3, with D maybe TRBD1 (6 bases). The CDR3 consists of 14 residues. Trimming shortened V by 4 bases and J by 2 bases, and 9 bases separated the two germline ends. Germline lookup yields CDR1 KGHSY and CDR2 FQNENV. The CDR3 nucleotides are TGTGCCAGCAGCCCCCGGACAGCTGGAAACACCATATATTTT. It yields the protein CASSPRTAGNTIYF.

V usage is TRBV27 and J usage is TRBJ1-1; possible D gene TRBD1, 6 bases. The CDR3 totals 14 residues. CDR1 MNHEY and CDR2 SMNVEV come from the germline V gene (reference sequence). Trimming pared 8 bases from V and 5 bases from J, leaving 18 bases between. This chain's CDR3 is CASLRPSRGTEAFF. CDR3 bases: TGTGCCAGCTTACGCCCTTCTAGGGGGACTGAAGCTTTCTTT.

This clone was picked up a small number of times. The chain carries TRBV7-6 and TRBJ2-5, with a possible D match to TRBD1 (5 bases). CDR3 length equals 13 residues. From germline, CDR1 is SGHVS and CDR2 FNYEAQ. The V gene lost 4 bases and the J gene lost 4 bases, with 10 bases spanning the gap. The CDR3 nucleotides read TGTGCCAGCAGCTATCAGGGTGGAGAGACCCAGTACTTC. Translated: CASSYQGGETQYF.

V and J are TRBV28 and TRBJ1-1; TRBD1 is a possible D gene (6 bases). The CDR3 extends over 11 amino acids. V gave up 6 bases and J gave up 9 bases, with 11 bases separating them. Germline V gene data show CDR1 as MDHEN and CDR2 as SYDVKM. CDR3 DNA sequence: TGTGCCAGCAGCTTTGGACAGAAAGCTTTCTTT. Its translation is CASSFGQKAFF.

The rearrangement links TRBV2 to TRBJ2-7; perhaps TRBD2 as D (6 bases). The CDR3 covers 14 residues. The germline V and J ends were trimmed by 10 bases and 7 bases, with 23 bases remaining between them. Germline CDR1 and CDR2: SNHLY and FYNNEI. The CDR3 spells CATTPGLRGGEQYF. As DNA, the CDR3 is TGTGCCACTACACCGGGACTTCGAGGTGGGGAGCAGTACTTC.